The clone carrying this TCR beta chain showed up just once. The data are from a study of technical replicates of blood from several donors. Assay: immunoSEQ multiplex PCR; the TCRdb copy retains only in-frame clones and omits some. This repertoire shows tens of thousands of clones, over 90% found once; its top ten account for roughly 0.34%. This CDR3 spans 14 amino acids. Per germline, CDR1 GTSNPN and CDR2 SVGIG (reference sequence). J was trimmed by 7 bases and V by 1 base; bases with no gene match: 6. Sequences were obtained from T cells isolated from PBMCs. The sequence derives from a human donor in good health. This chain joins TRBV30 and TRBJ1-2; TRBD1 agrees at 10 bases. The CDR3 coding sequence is TGTGCCTGGAGTGCACAGACAGGGGGCCTTGGCTACACCTTC. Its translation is CAWSAQTGGLGYTF.